This TCR beta chain was observed in a study of control samples from healthy donors and cancer patients (TCRdb year 2020). Here V drops 1 base and J drops 11 bases, and the junction holds 22 bases not matched to any gene. From the cysteine up to the phenylalanine, the CDR3 has a length of 19 residues. Only the CDR3 region is kept as DNA, spanning 57 bases read in frame from base 1. The germline V gene supplies CDR1 MDHEN and CDR2 SYDVKM. With respect to this clone: Its antigen is unknown. Base qualities were left out, and no much larger clone turns up one base away.

Library preparation employed the immunoSEQ multiplex PCR assay. Entries here come from immuneACCESS through TCRdb and include only in-frame sequences with V and J called. Some clones fail to appear in such tables; in the studies checked, an unresolved V gene covers under half of the shortfall, and the cause of the remainder is unknown. This sample gives around 130,000 clones in total; under 90% of them show up just once. Of the sample, under 9% falls within the top ten clones. Here the chain combines TRBV28 and TRBJ1-5, with 8 junctional bases fitting TRBD1. What was sequenced was PBMCs. The receptor was isolated from a man aged 50 to 59 with head and neck cancer. The nucleotide sequence is TGTGCCAGCAGTTTATCCTCTTATAACGGACAGGGTGGGTATGGGGCCCAGCATTTT. Its protein reads: CASSLSSYNGQGGYGAQHF.